This T cell receptor (beta chain) was recovered during a study of blood T cell repertoires in COVID-19. For the study at large: Some COVID-19 samples were acute and others convalescent; all came from the United States, Italy and Spain.

The V and J ends lost 1 base and 10 bases respectively, with 16 bases between them. The CDR3 sequence is 15 residues long. Germline-derived CDR1 and CDR2 are SEHNR and FQNEAQ (reference sequence). Grouping used clinical history reported by participants in a survey and questionnaire. Using immunoSEQ multiplex PCR, the repertoire was profiled, and TCRdb retains in-frame clones only, with some absent. Among hundreds of thousands of clones, 86% were seen once, and the ten largest hold roughly 1.7%. This receptor was identified in a man aged 35-49 years who had recovered from COVID-19. This chain uses TRBV7-9 with TRBJ1-4; no reliable D call. The source material was PBMCs or T cells enriched from blood (not recorded which). In DNA, the CDR3 is TGTGCCAGCAGCTTAGTTTCGACCCCAGAGGGAAAACTGTTTTTT. This gives the protein CASSLVSTPEGKLFF.